The 18 T cell receptor beta chains below were found in one sample sequenced in a study of T cells after yellow fever vaccination. TCRdb reprocessed the 5' RACE reads via MiXCR and lists one record per CDR3 protein. The data show about 120,000 distinct CDR3 sequences, 6.5% to 9% seen once. This specimen was CD4+ T cells sorted from PBMCs, taken about 41 days after the first yellow fever vaccination. These receptors were taken from a man younger than 35 who received the YFV17D yellow fever vaccine.

This clonotype was picked up many times. This chain links TRBV29-1 with TRBJ2-5, with 7 bases matching TRBD1. V shed 7 bases and J 3 bases; nucleotides not matched to a gene: 5. CDR1 and CDR2 (germline): SQVTM, ANQGSEA. The CDR3 loop spans 12 amino acids. CDR3 region: CSAGQDKETQYF. DNA for the CDR3: TGCAGCGCCGGACAGGATAAAGAGACCCAGTACTTC.

Many counts were recorded for this clonotype. The chain combines TRBV7-2 with TRBJ2-2; TRBD2 agrees at 8 bases. CDR3 length: 16 amino acids. Germline-derived CDR1 and CDR2 are SGHTA and FQGNSA. V lost 3 bases and J lost 7; bases outside the gene matches: 10. CDR3: CASSFTGTGGFGELFF. CDR3 in DNA: TGTGCCAGCAGCTTCACCGGGACGGGGGGGTTCGGGGAGCTGTTTTTT.

This clonotype has at least ten counts. V is TRBV20-1 and J is TRBJ1-5; 9 bases map to TRBD1. This CDR3 contains 13 residues. Germline values: CDR1 DFQATT, CDR2 SNEGSKA (reference sequence). CDR3 bases: TGCACTCCAAGGGGACAGGGCTGTCAGCCCCAGCATTTT. This encodes CTPRGQGCQPQHF.

This clonotype was counted many times. This CDR3 is CASRRLAPGELFF. The CDR3 nucleotides read TGTGCCAGCAGACGCCTAGCCCCCGGGGAGCTGTTTTTT. This sequence joins TRBV12-3 or TRBV12-4 and TRBJ2-2; perhaps TRBD2 as D (5 bases). The V end was cut by 6 bases, the J end by 6 bases, with 11 bases between. CDR3 length: 13 amino acids.

This clonotype was detected many times. The chain uses TRBV18 and TRBJ1-4; 9 nucleotides align to TRBD1. The germline CDR1 and CDR2 sequences are KGHSH and LQKENI. This CDR3 is 14 amino acids long. After removal of 6 bases from V and 7 bases from J, the junction contained 6 bases not matched to a gene. The CDR3 nucleotides are TGTGCCAGCTCTCCCGGGACAGGGCCTGAAAAACTGTTTTTT. Protein: CASSPGTGPEKLFF.

There are many counts of this clonotype. The chain combines TRBV6-1 with TRBJ2-7; 10 bases map to TRBD2. The CDR3 has 14 residues. Germline lookup yields CDR1 MNHNS and CDR2 SASEGT. The V gene end was trimmed by 7 bases and the J gene end by 3 bases; junction bases not matched to a gene: 6. The CDR3 DNA sequence: TGTGCCAGCACCCTAACTAGCGGGGTCTACGAGCAGTACTTC. Translation gives CASTLTSGVYEQYF.

This clonotype was counted many times. This sequence joins TRBV5-1 and TRBJ2-2, with a possible D match to TRBD1 (5 bases). This CDR3 has 15 residues. The V gene lost 5 bases and the J gene lost 4 bases, with 15 bases spanning the gap. Germline CDR1 and CDR2: SGHRS and YFSETQ. The CDR3 reads CASSMQGIATGELFF. CDR3 bases: TGCGCCAGCAGTATGCAGGGTATAGCCACCGGGGAGCTGTTTTTT. The complete variable domain, with remaining parts taken from reference TRBV5-1 and TRBJ2-2, reads KAGVTQTPRYLIKTRGQQVTLSCSPISGHRSVSWYQQTPGQGLQFLFEYFSETQRNKGNFPGRFSGRQFSNSRSEMNVSTLELGDSALYLCASSMQGIATGELFFGEGSRLTVL.

Here the CDR3 reads CASSQETCDTQYF. In nucleotides, the CDR3 is TGCGCCAGCAGCCAAGAAACGTGTGATACGCAGTATTTT. The chain combines TRBV4-3 with TRBJ2-3; D call uncertain. The CDR3 runs to 13 residues. V lost 0 bases, J lost 6 bases, and 7 bases lay in between. Germline assignment: CDR1 LGHNA and CDR2 YSLEER.

This clonotype was found many times. The chain links TRBV7-2 to TRBJ2-7; tentative D call: TRBD2 (6 bases). Trimming cost V 6 bases and J 3 bases, with 12 bases left between them. This CDR3 has 13 residues. Germline CDR1 reads SGHTA; CDR2 reads FQGNSA. The CDR3: CASSRMRDYEQYV. DNA of the CDR3: TGTGCCAGCAGTAGAATGCGGGACTACGAGCAGTACGTC.

This clonotype came up many times. The chain links TRBV6-5 to TRBJ2-5; D not resolved. The V gene's germline CDR1 is MNHEY and CDR2 SVGAGI. V gave up 0 bases and J gave up 0 bases, with 11 bases separating them. There are 16 residues in the CDR3. The CDR3 region has the DNA TGTGCCAGCAGTTACTCGGGCGCAGCCGACCAAGAGACCCAGTACTTC. This codes for CASSYSGAADQETQYF.

This clonotype was found many times. The chain joins TRBV20-1 to TRBJ1-2, with D uncertain. This CDR3 is built from 10 residues. V lost 5 bases to trimming and J lost 8 bases, with 9 bases between them. The V gene's germline CDR1 is DFQATT and CDR2 SNEGSKA (reference sequence). Written as DNA, the CDR3 is TGCAGTGCTCCAAACCCAGGCTACACCTTC. It codes for CSAPNPGYTF.

This clonotype has at least ten counts. The chain uses TRBV6-5 and TRBJ2-3; 7 bases are shared with TRBD2. The CDR3 totals 14 residues. Germline V gene sequence: CDR1 MNHEY, CDR2 SVGAGI. Germline trimming cut 4 bases from V and 4 bases from J; bases unmatched to any gene: 5. The CDR3 spells CASSWRGLPDTQYF. The CDR3 DNA is TGTGCCAGCAGTTGGCGGGGGTTACCAGATACGCAGTATTTT.

This clonotype was detected many times. The chain couples TRBV7-2 to TRBJ2-3; D is ambiguous. This CDR3 comprises 12 residues. Trimming pared 3 bases from V and 5 bases from J, leaving 6 bases between. Per germline, CDR1 SGHTA and CDR2 FQGNSA. The CDR3 reads CASSFYIDTQYF. In DNA form, the CDR3 reads TGTGCCAGCAGCTTCTATATAGATACGCAGTATTTT.

This clonotype came up many times. This rearrangement joins TRBV19 to TRBJ2-7, with TRBD1 as a possible D gene (6 bases). This CDR3 has 14 amino acids. Germline CDR1 is LNHDA and CDR2 is SQIVND (reference sequence). Deletions cut 2 bases from V and 2 bases from J, with 10 bases between. DNA of the CDR3: TGTGCCAGTAGTATAAGGGACAAGACCTACGAGCAGTACTTC. Translation: CASSIRDKTYEQYF.

This clonotype was counted at least ten times. This chain links TRBV5-6 with TRBJ2-1; a possible D gene is TRBD2 (7 bases). Germline V lookup: CDR1 SGHDT, CDR2 YYEEEE. CDR3 size: 17 residues. V was pared by 4 bases and J by 0 bases, with 17 bases between. CDR3 sequence (DNA): TGTGCCAGCAGCGGGGGGGCAGGGGCTAGCTCCTACAATGAGCAGTTCTTC. Its translation: CASSGGAGASSYNEQFF.

This clonotype was counted only a few times. The chain couples TRBV10-3 to TRBJ1-2; 7 nucleotides line up with TRBD1. In germline, CDR1 is ENHRY, CDR2 SYGVKD. V trimming: 8 bases; J trimming: 8 bases; junction bases outside the gene matches: 5. The CDR3 has 11 amino acids. The CDR3 DNA reads TGTGCCATCGGACAGGTGCGCGGCTACACCTTC. As protein: CAIGQVRGYTF.

In this sample, this clonotype turned up many times. The rearrangement links TRBV7-3 to TRBJ2-7; D perhaps matches TRBD2 (6 bases). The CDR3 loop spans 13 amino acids. CDR1 and CDR2 from the germline V gene are SGHTA and FQGTGA. V gave up 0 bases and J gave up 6 bases, with 9 bases separating them. This CDR3 reads CASSLTGGGEQYV. The CDR3 DNA sequence: TGTGCCAGCAGCTTAACGGGGGGAGGCGAGCAGTACGTC.

About this clonotype itself: Being one base from a much bigger clone, this may be a read error. This chain joins TRBV3-1 and TRBJ2-3; D is possibly TRBD2 (6 bases). CDR1 is LGHDT, CDR2 YNNKEL, per germline (reference sequence). This CDR3 is 16 amino acids long. CDR3 region: CASTQERGASTDTQYF. In DNA, the CDR3 is TGTGCCAGCACCCAAGAGCGCGGGGCTAGCACAGATACGCAGTATTTT.